Listed here are 19 T cell receptor beta chains from one sample, sequenced in a study of molecular identifiers for immune sequencing clone quantification. TCRdb reprocessed the PCR reads with MiXCR, giving one entry per CDR3 protein. The sample shows approximately 550,000 distinct CDR3 sequences, roughly a fifth of them seen only once. The sequencing sample was made of naive CD8+ T cells from blood, with Jurkat cell RNA spiked in. Subset defined: FACS-sorted CD8+CD4-CCR7+CD45RA+ naive T cells. These receptor sequences come from a human donor in good health. Some libraries in this study had Jurkat cell RNA spiked in.

Points on this clonotype: This may come from a read error, since a much larger clone is one base off. The genes are TRBV20-1 and TRBJ2-3, with a possible D match to TRBD2 (6 bases). Per germline, CDR1 DFQATT and CDR2 SNEGSKA (reference sequence). This CDR3 is built from 12 residues. V was pared by 8 bases and J by 5 bases, with 14 bases between. As DNA, the CDR3 is TGCAGTCCCCTCGCTAGCGTAGATACGCAGTATTTT. This encodes CSPLASVDTQYF.

For this clonotype: A junction end diverges from the germline sequence, so it may reflect a read error. The V call is TRBV6-2 or TRBV6-3, the J call TRBJ1-2; 8 nucleotides line up with TRBD1. The CDR3 runs to 14 residues. Germline V CDR1 and CDR2: MNHEY, SVGEGT. The CDR3 region is CAGKIRDRIYGHTF. The CDR3 nucleotides read TGTGCCGGGAAAATCCGGGACAGGATCTATGGCCACACCTTC.

There are a few counts of this clonotype. The chain recombines TRBV14 with TRBJ1-4; D call uncertain. The CDR3 loop spans 16 amino acids. Trimming shortened V by 4 bases and J by 2 bases, and 14 bases separated the two germline ends. Germline CDR1 reads SGHDN; CDR2 reads FVKESK. This CDR3 reads CASSRTPSATNEKLFF. Here the CDR3 DNA reads TGTGCCAGCAGCCGGACCCCCTCGGCCACTAATGAAAAACTGTTTTTT.

V gene TRBV7-2 combines with J gene TRBJ2-7; 7 nucleotides match TRBD1. The germline gives CDR1 SGHTA, CDR2 FQGNSA. With V trimmed by 5 bases and J by 3 bases, 4 bases remained unmatched. This CDR3 has 13 amino acids. The CDR3 spells CASSQTGNYEQYF. CDR3 nucleotides: TGTGCCAGCAGCCAGACAGGGAACTACGAGCAGTACTTC. Drawing the rest from reference TRBV7-2 and TRBJ2-7, the complete variable domain is GAGVSQSPSNKVTEKGKDVELRCDPISGHTALYWYRQSLGQGLEFLIYFQGNSAPDKSGLPSDRFSAERTGGSVSTLTIQRTQQEDSAVYLCASSQTGNYEQYFGPGTRLTVT.

Remarks on this clonotype: A much larger clone differs by one base, so this may be a read error. The rearrangement uses TRBV20-1 and TRBJ2-3, with D perhaps TRBD2 (6 bases). Trimming stripped 1 base from V and 6 bases from J, with 32 bases between. The germline V gene encodes CDR1 DFQATT and CDR2 SNEGSKA (reference sequence). This CDR3 is built from 20 residues. DNA of the CDR3: TGCAGTGCTAGAGTATCCGGGGCGCCTGGCGGGGACCTTCCACAGGATACGCAGTATTTT. Amino acid sequence: CSARVSGAPGGDLPQDTQYF.

This clonotype occurred a few times. The chain has TRBV19 and TRBJ1-2; D gene ambiguous. Germline V gene data show CDR1 as LNHDA and CDR2 as SQIVND (reference sequence). Trimming left V 5 bases short and J 6 bases short, with 13 bases between. The CDR3 contains 13 residues. This chain's CDR3 is CASSPLDLNGYTF. CDR3 bases: TGTGCCAGTAGTCCGTTGGACCTAAATGGCTACACCTTC.

A word on this clonotype: This may be a read error: a much more frequent sequence differs by one nucleotide. The chain links TRBV24-1 to TRBJ2-3; tentatively, D is TRBD2 (5 bases). The CDR3 has 16 residues. CDR1 KGHDR and CDR2 SFDVKD come from the germline V gene. This CDR3 is CAASDSSSGGTDTQYF. DNA for the CDR3: TGTGCCGCCAGTGATAGTAGCTCCGGGGGCACAGATACGCAGTATTTT.

Comment on this clonotype: This sequence may be a read error, since a much larger clone differs from it by one base. As the CDR3 is not closed by the conserved phenylalanine or tryptophan, this likely results from a read error. The V and J genes are TRBV6-5 and TRBJ2-7; 7 bases are a match to TRBD1. J lost 2 bases, V lost 9 bases, and 10 bases had no gene match. The CDR3 has 14 residues. CDR1 and CDR2 from the germline V gene are MNHEY and SVGAGI. Here the CDR3 DNA reads TGTGCCAGTGGGACCGGGACAGCCACCTACGAGCAGTACTCC. Its translation is CASGTGTATYEQYS.

This clonotype turned up a few times. One end of the junction does not line up with germline, which may come from a read error. The chain employs TRBV4-3 and TRBJ2-3, with a tentative D call TRBD1 (6 bases). Germline-derived CDR1 and CDR2 are LGHNA and YSLEER. The CDR3 has 13 amino acids. The CDR3 nucleotides are TGCGCCAGCAGCCCACAGGGTTCCGATACGCGGTATTTT. It specifies CASSPQGSDTRYF.

This clonotype is a singleton in its sample. Being one base from a much bigger clone, this may be a read error. The genes are TRBV28 and TRBJ2-5; the D gene could be TRBD1 or TRBD2 (5 bases each). The CDR3 consists of 14 residues. Germline V lookup: CDR1 MDHEN, CDR2 SYDVKM. CDR3 in DNA: TGTGCCAGCAGTCCCCGGGGCGCACAAGAGACCCGGTACTTC. This translates into CASSPRGAQETRYF.

This clonotype was detected many times. The chain carries TRBV12-3 or TRBV12-4 and TRBJ2-3, with TRBD2 identical over 8 bases. The CDR3 has 13 residues. V lost 8 bases, J lost 5 bases, and 6 bases stayed unmatched. CDR3 in amino acids: CASGAGGLDTQYF. Here the CDR3 DNA reads TGTGCCAGCGGGGCGGGAGGATTAGATACGCAGTATTTT.

Ten or more counts support this clonotype. The V gene is TRBV4-2, the J gene TRBJ2-2; D gene unclear. Deletions cut 3 bases from V and 0 bases from J, with 8 bases between. The germline gives CDR1 LGHNA, CDR2 YNFKEQ. This CDR3 region has 15 residues. The CDR3 sequence is CASSHVYSNTGELFF. The CDR3 nucleotides read TGTGCCAGCAGCCACGTATACTCGAACACCGGGGAGCTGTTTTTT.

The chain uses TRBV29-1 and TRBJ2-6; 7 bases map to TRBD1. The CDR3 is 14 amino acids. The V and J ends lost 6 bases and 2 bases, in that order; junction bases with no gene match: 4. CDR1 is SQVTM and CDR2 is ANQGSEA in the germline V gene. CDR3 loop: CSVPTGAGANVLTF. CDR3 bases: TGCAGCGTACCAACAGGGGCTGGGGCCAACGTCCTGACTTTC.

This clonotype was seen repeatedly, ten times or more. This chain connects TRBV7-2 to TRBJ2-1; D tentatively fits TRBD1 or TRBD2 (5 bases each). The CDR3 has 17 residues. Germline V gene lookup returns CDR1 SGHTA and CDR2 FQGNSA. Trimming removed 1 base at V and 7 bases at J, with 20 bases between. The CDR3 region has the DNA TGTGCCAGCAGCTTAGACCCGGGACCCGATTTGGGAAATGAGCAGTTCTTC. Translating gives CASSLDPGPDLGNEQFF.

The V gene is TRBV7-9, the J gene TRBJ2-2, with 12 bases aligning to TRBD1. The CDR3 has 16 amino acids. From germline, CDR1 is SEHNR and CDR2 FQNEAQ (reference sequence). J was trimmed by 4 bases and V by 5 bases; bases with no gene match: 5. CDR3 protein: CASSRPGQGATGELFF. Written as DNA, the CDR3 is TGTGCCAGCAGCCGCCCGGGACAGGGGGCCACCGGGGAGCTGTTTTTT.

The chain couples TRBV7-8 to TRBJ2-5, with D possibly matching TRBD2 (6 bases). Germline CDR1 SGHVS, CDR2 FQNEAQ. Trimming took 7 bases from V and 5 from J, leaving 14 bases between them. This CDR3 region has 13 residues. The CDR3 spells CASTETSHETQYF. DNA of the CDR3: TGTGCCAGCACCGAAACTAGCCACGAGACCCAGTACTTC.

This clonotype has more than one count but fewer than ten. The chain has TRBV28 and TRBJ2-7; D unresolved. Trimming shortened V by 3 bases and J by 3 bases, and 6 bases separated the two germline ends. From germline, CDR1 is MDHEN and CDR2 SYDVKM. The CDR3 has 12 amino acids. The CDR3 loop reads CASSFILYEQYF. In DNA, the CDR3 is TGTGCCAGCAGTTTCATCCTCTACGAGCAGTACTTC.

The chain uses TRBV30 and TRBJ2-1, with unresolved D. CDR3 length: 11 residues. Per germline, CDR1 GTSNPN and CDR2 SVGIG (reference sequence). Deletions cut 0 bases from V and 10 bases from J, with 7 bases between. This CDR3 reads CAWSVVREQFF. CDR3 nucleotide sequence: TGTGCCTGGAGTGTGGTGAGGGAGCAGTTCTTC.

Points on this clonotype: This may be a read error, as it is one base from a much larger clone. The rearrangement uses TRBV29-1 and TRBJ2-1, with 7 bases fitting TRBD2. Germline CDR1 is SQVTM and CDR2 is ANQGSEA. There are 12 residues in the CDR3. In DNA form, the CDR3 reads TGCAGCGTTGGGGACTACCCCAATGAGCAGTCCTTC. This gives the protein CSVGDYPNEQSF.